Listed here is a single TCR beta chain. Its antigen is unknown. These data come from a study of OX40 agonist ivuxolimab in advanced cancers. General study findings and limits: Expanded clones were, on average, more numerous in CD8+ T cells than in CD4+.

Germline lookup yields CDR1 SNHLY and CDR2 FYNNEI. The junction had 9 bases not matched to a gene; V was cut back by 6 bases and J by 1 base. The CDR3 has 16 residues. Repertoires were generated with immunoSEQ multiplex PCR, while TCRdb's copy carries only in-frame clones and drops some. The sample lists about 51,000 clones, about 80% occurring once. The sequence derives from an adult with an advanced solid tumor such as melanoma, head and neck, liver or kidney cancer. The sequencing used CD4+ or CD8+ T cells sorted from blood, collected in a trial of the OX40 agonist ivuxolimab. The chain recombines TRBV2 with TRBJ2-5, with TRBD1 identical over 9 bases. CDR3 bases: TGTGCCAGCAGAAGACAGGGGGTTGGGGCCCAAGAGACCCAGTACTTC. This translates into CASRRQGVGAQETQYF.